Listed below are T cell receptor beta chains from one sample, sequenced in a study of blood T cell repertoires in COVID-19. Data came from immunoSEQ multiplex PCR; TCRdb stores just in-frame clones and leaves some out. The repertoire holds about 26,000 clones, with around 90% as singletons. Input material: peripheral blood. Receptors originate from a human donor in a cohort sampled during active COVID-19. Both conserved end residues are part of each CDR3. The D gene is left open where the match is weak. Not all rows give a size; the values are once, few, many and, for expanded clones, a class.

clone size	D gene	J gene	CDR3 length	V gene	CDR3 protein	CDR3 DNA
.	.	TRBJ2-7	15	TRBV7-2	CASSLALVENYEQYF	TGTGCCAGCAGCTTAGCGTTGGTGGAGAATTACGAGCAGTACTTC
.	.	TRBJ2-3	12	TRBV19	CASRGGGDTQYF	TGTGCCAGTAGAGGGGGGGGAGATACGCAGTATTTT
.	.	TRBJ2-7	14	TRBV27	CASSLRRGPYEQYF	TGTGCCAGCAGTTTACGGCGGGGCCCCTACGAGCAGTACTTC
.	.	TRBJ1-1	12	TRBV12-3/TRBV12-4	CASSRGGTEAFF	TGTGCCAGCAGCCGCGGAGGCACTGAAGCTTTCTTT
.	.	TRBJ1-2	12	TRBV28	CASSSLQGGYTF	TGTGCCAGCAGTTCCCTTCAGGGTGGCTACACCTTC
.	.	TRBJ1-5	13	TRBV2	CASSLTMDQPQHF	TGTGCCAGCAGTTTAACAATGGATCAGCCCCAGCATTTT
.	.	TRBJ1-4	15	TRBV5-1	CASSLEGRQNEKLFF	TGCGCCAGCAGCTTGGAGGGGCGACAAAATGAAAAACTGTTTTTT
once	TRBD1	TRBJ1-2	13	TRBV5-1	CASSLGTGKGYTF	TGCGCCAGCAGCTTGGGGACAGGGAAGGGCTACACCTTC
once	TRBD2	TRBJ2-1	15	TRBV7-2	CASSLTSGSVNEQFF	TGTGCCAGCAGTCTTACTAGCGGGAGTGTCAATGAGCAGTTCTTC
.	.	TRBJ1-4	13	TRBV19	CASSIRANEKLFF	TGTGCCAGTAGTATCAGGGCTAATGAAAAACTGTTTTTT
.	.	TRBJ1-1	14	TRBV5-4	CASSLGGLNTEAFF	TGTGCCAGCAGCCTCGGCGGCTTGAACACTGAAGCTTTCTTT
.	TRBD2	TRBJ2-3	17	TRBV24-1	CATSDASGGPSTDTQYF	TGTGCCACCAGTGATGCTAGCGGCGGCCCCTCCACAGATACGCAGTATTTT
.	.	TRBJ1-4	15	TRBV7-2	CASSKRQALNEKLFF	TGTGCCAGCAGCAAAAGACAGGCCTTAAATGAAAAACTGTTTTTT
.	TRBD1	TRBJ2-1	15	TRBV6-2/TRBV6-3	CASTYSGGLDNEQFF	TGTGCCAGCACTTATTCAGGGGGCCTGGACAATGAGCAGTTCTTC
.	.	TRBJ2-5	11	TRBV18	CASSTKETQYF	TGTGCCAGCTCGACAAAAGAGACCCAGTACTTC
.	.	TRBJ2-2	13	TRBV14	CASSRQDTGELFF	TGTGCCAGCAGCCGACAGGACACCGGGGAGCTGTTTTTT
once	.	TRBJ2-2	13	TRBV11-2	CASSLYYTGELFF	TGTGCCAGCAGCTTATACTACACCGGGGAGCTGTTTTTT
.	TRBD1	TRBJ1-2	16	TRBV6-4	CASSDSPGQGSYGYTF	TGTGCCAGCAGTGACTCTCCGGGACAGGGGTCCTATGGCTACACCTTC
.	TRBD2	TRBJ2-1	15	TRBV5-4	CASSYLAGGLNEQFF	TGTGCCAGCAGCTATCTAGCGGGGGGGCTGAATGAGCAGTTCTTC
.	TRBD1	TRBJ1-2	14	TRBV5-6	CASSLGQGAYGYTF	TGTGCCAGCAGCTTGGGACAGGGGGCCTATGGCTACACCTTC
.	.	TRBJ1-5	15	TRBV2	CASSEAAQGSQPQHF	TGTGCCAGCAGTGAAGCGGCCCAGGGATCCCAGCCCCAGCATTTT
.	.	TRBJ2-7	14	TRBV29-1	CSVVSDGLGAGQYF	TGCAGCGTGGTGTCCGATGGCTTGGGGGCCGGGCAGTACTTC
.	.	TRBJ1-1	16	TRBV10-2	CASSAPQQGLNTEAFF	TGCGCCAGCAGTGCCCCTCAACAGGGACTGAACACTGAAGCTTTCTTT
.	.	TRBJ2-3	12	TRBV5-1	CASSLTGSTQYF	TGCGCCAGCAGCTTAACAGGGAGTACGCAGTATTTT